This T cell receptor delta chain was retrieved from a study of gamma-delta chains in newborns, infants, children. TCRdb reanalysed the reads with CATT. The sample shows several thousand delta-chain clones, more than 4% of them seen only once. This clone is deemed large (0.1 to 1%). CDR3 length: 17 residues. Germline lookup yields CDR1 GEAIGNYY and CDR2 EKD. The V gene lost 0 bases and the J gene lost 0 bases, with 8 bases spanning the gap. The sequenced sample consisted of blood. This sequence joins TRDV2 and TRDJ3, with D perhaps TRDD3 (6 bases). This receptor was identified in a child who was a newborn, infant or young child, either healthy, febrile or measles-vaccinated (not recorded which). The DNA for the CDR3 is TGTGCCTGTGACACCTTACTGGGCTCCTGGGACACCCGACAGATGTTTTTC. Translating gives CACDTLLGSWDTRQMFF.